A selection of T cell receptor beta chains follows, all from one sample in a study of blood T cells in healthy people across ages. MiXCR, applied by TCRdb to the 5' RACE reads, yields one record per CDR3 protein. The sample holds approximately 780,000 distinct CDR3 sequences; about 26% are singletons and the top ten take about 2.9%. These data were also reused for a study on T cells of mothers and their children.

The specimen was blood. The receptors here all came from a boy aged 5-17 years in good health. Both conserved end residues are part of each CDR3. D genes are given only for firm matches. Clone size is not always given. Where it is, it says once, few, many or a class for expanded clones.

V gene	clone size	J gene	D gene	CDR3 DNA	CDR3 protein
TRBV6-5	.	TRBJ1-4	.	TGTGCCAGCAGTTCTAATGTTCTTGGGGTGGGAAAACTGTTTTTT	CASSSNVLGVGKLFF
TRBV20-1	few	TRBJ2-4	.	TGCAGTGCTAGAATGGCGGGGAGTAAAAACATTCAGTACTTC	CSARMAGSKNIQYF
TRBV5-1	few	TRBJ2-5	TRBD1	TGCGCCAGCAGCTTGGGGGACAGGTTTTTGACCCAGTACTTC	CASSLGDRFLTQYF
TRBV29-1	.	TRBJ2-1	.	TGCAGCGTTGAAGGGTTTAGGACCCCGGAGTACAATGAGCAGTTCTTC	CSVEGFRTPEYNEQFF
TRBV7-9	many	TRBJ2-5	.	TGTGCCAGCAGCCCCTGGACGGGGGAGACCCAGTACTTC	CASSPWTGETQYF
TRBV7-9	.	TRBJ2-4	TRBD1	TGTGCCAGCAGCTTAAAAGGGGGCCCCAAAAACATTCAGTACTTC	CASSLKGGPKNIQYF
TRBV7-6	few	TRBJ1-4	.	TGTGCCAGCAGCCCTACTGACAGAGCTAATGAAAAACTGTTTTTT	CASSPTDRANEKLFF
TRBV9	.	TRBJ2-5	.	TGTGCCAGCAGCGTAGGGGCTAGCTCCAAGACCCAGTACTTC	CASSVGASSKTQYF
TRBV20-1	few	TRBJ2-7	TRBD2	TGCAGTGCTAGTGCCGGGGGGTCCTTCGGGGAGCAGTACTTC	CSASAGGSFGEQYF
TRBV3-1	.	TRBJ2-6	TRBD1	TGTGCCAGCAGCCAAGCAAGGGACAGGGTATCTGGGGCCAACGTCCTGACTTTC	CASSQARDRVSGANVLTF
TRBV11-2	few	TRBJ2-1	TRBD1	TGTGCCAGCAGCACGCGACAGGGAAGCTCCTACAATGAGCAGTTCTTC	CASSTRQGSSYNEQFF
TRBV3-1	.	TRBJ2-3	TRBD2	TGTGCCAGCAGCCCCGATCGGGCTAGCGGGACAGATACGCAGTATTTT	CASSPDRASGTDTQYF
TRBV18	few	TRBJ2-1	TRBD1	TGTGCCAGCTGGGGACAGGGGAATGAGCAGTTCTTC	CASWGQGNEQFF
TRBV28	.	TRBJ1-2	TRBD1	TGTGCCAGCGCGAGGGGGACAGGGCTGGACTATGGCTACACCTTC	CASARGTGLDYGYTF
TRBV18	few	TRBJ2-5	TRBD1	TGTGCCAGCTCATCGGGACAGGGTGGAGTGCGAGAGACCCAGTACTTC	CASSSGQGGVRETQYF
TRBV10-2	.	TRBJ2-3	TRBD1	TGCGCCAGCAGTGAGGGGCTAGGGGGCCGCACAGATACGCAGTATTTT	CASSEGLGGRTDTQYF
TRBV10-3	few	TRBJ2-3	.	TGTGCCATCAGTGAGCCCAGCACAGATACGCAGTGTTTT	CAISEPSTDTQCF
TRBV20-1	few	TRBJ1-2	TRBD1	TGCAGTGCTGAGGGGGACAGGGACTATGGCTACACCTTC	CSAEGDRDYGYTF
TRBV12-3/TRBV12-4	.	TRBJ1-1	.	TGTGCCAGCAGTTTAAGGGCAATGAACACTGTAGCTTTCTTT	CASSLRAMNTVAFF
TRBV30	.	TRBJ2-5	.	TGTACCTGGAGTGTAAAGGGGGGGCATAGAGAGACCCAGTACTTC	CTWSVKGGHRETQYF
TRBV12-3/TRBV12-4	.	TRBJ2-5	.	TGTGCCAGCAGTTTAGCGGGCCTGTACCAAGAGACCCAGTACTTC	CASSLAGLYQETQYF
TRBV12-3/TRBV12-4	few	TRBJ2-1	TRBD2	TGTGCCAGCAGTTTCGACATAGCGGGGAGCTCCTACAATGAGCAGTTCTTC	CASSFDIAGSSYNEQFF
TRBV28	few	TRBJ2-5	.	TGTGCCAGCAGTTTATGGAGTAGCTATGAGACCCAGTACTTC	CASSLWSSYETQYF
TRBV5-4	.	TRBJ2-4	.	TGTGCCAGCAGCTCGCAGGGGTATAGCAAAAACATTCAGTACTTC	CASSSQGYSKNIQYF
TRBV18	.	TRBJ2-1	.	TGTGCCAGCTCACCAAGGTGGGAGCAGTTCTTC	CASSPRWEQFF
TRBV4-1	few	TRBJ2-7	TRBD1	TGCGCCAGCAGCCAAGGGACAGGGGGCCCCTACGAGCAGTACTTC	CASSQGTGGPYEQYF
TRBV9	few	TRBJ1-2	.	TGTGCCAGCAGCGCCACCTCCACAGATCTCTATGGCTACACCTTC	CASSATSTDLYGYTF
TRBV6-5	few	TRBJ2-7	.	TGTGCCAGCAGTTACTCGAGGATTACAGGGTCCTACGAGCAGTACTTC	CASSYSRITGSYEQYF
TRBV5-1	.	TRBJ2-5	TRBD1	TGCGCCAGCAGCCTTGACAGGGGAGATTTAACAGAGACCCAGTACTTC	CASSLDRGDLTETQYF
TRBV20-1	many	TRBJ2-4	.	TGCAGTGCCCTGAAGGCGTTGGCGAACATTCAGTACTTC	CSALKALANIQYF
TRBV2	many	TRBJ2-5	TRBD2	TGTGCCAGCAGCCCCGGGACTAGCACGGAGACCCAGTACTTC	CASSPGTSTETQYF
TRBV29-1	.	TRBJ2-5	TRBD1	TGCAGCGGGGGACAGCCCCAAGAGACCCAGTACTTC	CSGGQPQETQYF
TRBV5-1	.	TRBJ2-7	TRBD2	TGCGCCAGCAGCCTCGGGACTAGCTTTAACTACGAGCAGTACTTC	CASSLGTSFNYEQYF
TRBV11-1	.	TRBJ1-1	.	TGTGCCAGCGGAGAGGGGAGTGCTGAAGCTTTCTTT	CASGEGSAEAFF
TRBV21-1	.	TRBJ2-5	.	TGTGCCAGCAGCCCCCGGGACTTTACCAACTTC	CASSPRDFTNF
TRBV15	.	TRBJ1-4	.	TGTGCCACCAGCAGAGATCAGGACTTTATAGGAAAACTGTTTTTT	CATSRDQDFIGKLFF
TRBV6-5	few	TRBJ2-7	TRBD2	TGTGCCAGCAGCAGCGGGAAGAGAAGCTACGAGCAGTACTTC	CASSSGKRSYEQYF
TRBV2	.	TRBJ2-3	.	TGTGCCAGCAGTCCCCAGGGACTCAGCACAGATACGCAGTATTTT	CASSPQGLSTDTQYF
TRBV29-1	few	TRBJ2-7	TRBD1	TGCAGCGTTACGGACAGGGGGGGGTCCTACGAGCAGTACTTC	CSVTDRGGSYEQYF
TRBV6-5	.	TRBJ2-5	TRBD2	TGTGCCAGCAGTTACCGCACTCGGGGGGGGCCCAAAGAGACCCAGTACTTC	CASSYRTRGGPKETQYF
TRBV5-1	few	TRBJ1-2	.	TGCGCCAGCAGACCCCTACAGGGAGGCGGCTACACCTTC	CASRPLQGGGYTF
TRBV3-1	.	TRBJ2-6	.	TGTGCCAGCAGCTCAAAGGCTGGGGCCAACGTCCTGACTTTC	CASSSKAGANVLTF